Detailed here is one TCR beta chain. The sample belongs to a study of monozygotic twins with inflammatory bowel disease. The CDR3 extends over 13 amino acids. The germline CDR1 and CDR2 sequences are KGHDR and SFDVKD. TCRdb re-called the 5' RACE reads; every CDR3 protein appears as one record, without DNA. The repertoire table contains 350,000 to 500,000 distinct CDR3 sequences. Sequencing was done on a sample of blood. The origin of this receptor is a human donor with ulcerative colitis or Crohn's disease, or a healthy co-twin of an affected twin (not recorded which). The V gene is TRBV24-1, the J gene TRBJ2-1. The CDR3 loop reads CATSDRTANEQFF.